This section outlines one T cell receptor (beta chain) sequence together with its context. This sample was included in a study of blood T cell repertoires in COVID-19. About the research overall: Whether acute or convalescent, the COVID-19 samples came from the United States, Italy and Spain. In each case, the material was cDNA or gDNA derived from T cells, B-cell-depleted T cells, or PBMCs.

Original data processing: Quantification of nucleated cells was approximated via reference gene primer amplification. Profiled with immunoSEQ multiplex PCR; TCRdb holds only in-frame clones, not every one. Clonal size and the V and J genes are those of that table, whereas D and trimming came from the DNA. The data show approximately 56,000 clones, 84% seen once. This TCR was sampled from an elderly woman with acute or convalescent COVID-19. Sample: peripheral blood.

The CDR3 DNA follows: TGCGCCAGCAGCAAACTAGCGGGGGGGCTTAGCAATGAGCAGTTCTTC. Amino acids: CASSKLAGGLSNEQFF. This sequence joins TRBV5-1 and TRBJ2-1; 13 bases are shared with TRBD2. CDR1 and CDR2 from the germline V gene are SGHRS and YFSETQ. The J segment lost 6 bases and the V segment lost 4 bases, leaving 7 bases of the junction unmatched. The CDR3 is made up of 16 amino acids.